The clone carrying this T cell receptor (beta chain) came up many times. RNA transcripts were the template for amplifying TCR beta CDR3 regions. When the TCR CDR3 underwent first-round RT-PCR, the HTBI primer set was used. TCRdb recomputed calls from the multiplex PCR reads with MiXCR, one row per CDR3 protein. Of more than 300,000 distinct CDR3 sequences listed, roughly 17% are singletons. The data were taken from a study of T cells in Graves' hyperthyroidism and ophthalmopathy. Patients aged 18 to 65 with hyperthyroidism were newly diagnosed, with duration under 2 months. The length of the CDR3 is 14 residues. V gave up 6 bases and J gave up 3 bases; unmatched junction bases: 7.

Sequenced material: blood. This TCR came from a woman under 40 with Graves' hyperthyroidism that later progressed to Graves' ophthalmopathy. J is TRBJ1-2 and V is TRBV12-3 or TRBV12-4; TRBD1 matches at 7 bases. The CDR3 spells CASSNLTGHYGYTF. The CDR3 bases are TGTGCCAGCAGCAACCTGACAGGGCACTATGGCTACACCTTC.